Detailed here is one TCR beta chain. This entry comes from a study of T cells in tuberculosis. The data were produced by immunoSEQ multiplex PCR, yet TCRdb's version contains in-frame clones alone and is incomplete. The sample contains around 35,000 clones, about 93% of which appear only once. Germline V gene data show CDR1 as SGHAT and CDR2 as FQNNGV. V was pared by 4 bases and J by 8 bases, with 17 bases between. The CDR3 is 14 amino acids. The sequenced sample was PBMCs. The TCR sequence derives from a donor aged 10-29 years with latent tuberculosis or without tuberculosis infection. The V call is TRBV11-2, the J call TRBJ1-2, with D possibly matching TRBD1 (5 bases). The CDR3 DNA is TGTGCCAGCAGCTCCCCCGGCTTCGCAGGGGGCTACACCTTC. Its translation: CASSSPGFAGGYTF.